The next 12 T cell receptor beta chains were all read from a single sample in a study of cytomegalovirus exposure and HLA in healthy donors. The study ran its PCR with 60 Vbeta and 13 Jbeta primers. Assay: immunoSEQ multiplex PCR; the TCRdb copy retains only in-frame clones and omits some. The sample holds some 120,000 clones, approximately 80% seen once. Material for sequencing was PBMCs. Source of these receptors: a young man in good health and CMV-seropositive.

About this clone itself: Other DNA sequences within the sample encode an identical CDR3. The chain links TRBV7-8 to TRBJ1-2; a possible D gene is TRBD1 (6 bases). Germline assignment: CDR1 SGHVS and CDR2 FQNEAQ. This CDR3 region has 15 residues. The V end was cut by 3 bases, the J end by 4 bases, with 15 bases between. The DNA for the CDR3 is TGTGCCAGCAGCTTGACAGGTCTAGGGGGCTATGGCTACACCTTC. It yields the protein CASSLTGLGGYGYTF.

The chain has TRBV2 and TRBJ2-3; 7 bases match TRBD1. The CDR3 has 14 residues. The V and J ends lost 5 bases and 3 bases, in that order; junction bases with no gene match: 5. Germline CDR1 and CDR2: SNHLY and FYNNEI. CDR3 protein: CASSPWDSTDTQYF. CDR3 coding DNA: TGTGCCAGCAGTCCCTGGGACAGTACAGATACGCAGTATTTT.

The CDR3 loop is CASSERQARGPQHF. CDR3 DNA sequence: TGTGCCAGCAGTGAGAGGCAGGCACGGGGACCCCAGCATTTT. The J gene is TRBJ1-5, the V gene TRBV6-1; no firm D call. This CDR3 has 14 amino acids. Germline CDR1 MNHNS, CDR2 SASEGT. V shed 3 bases and J shed 10 bases, with 16 bases lying between them.

V is TRBV29-1 and J is TRBJ1-5; 7 bases align to TRBD1. The CDR3 is 12 amino acids. The J segment lost 5 bases and the V segment lost 5 bases, leaving 3 bases of the junction unmatched. The germline gives CDR1 SQVTM, CDR2 ANQGSEA. CDR3 in amino acids: CSVTQGDQPQHF. The CDR3 nucleotides read TGCAGCGTTACCCAGGGGGATCAGCCCCAGCATTTT.

This clone has only a few counts. J is TRBJ1-5 and V is TRBV6-5; the match to TRBD1 covers 8 bases. This CDR3 has 13 residues. V dropped 5 bases and J dropped 6; count of bases not matched to a gene: 3. The V gene's germline CDR1 is MNHEY and CDR2 SVGAGI. The CDR3 sequence: CASSRTGSQPQHF. The CDR3 DNA reads as TGTGCCAGCAGTAGGACAGGGAGTCAGCCCCAGCATTTT.

This clone has more than one count but fewer than ten. This chain uses TRBV7-3 with TRBJ2-7; D is uncertain. CDR3 length equals 13 residues. From germline, CDR1 is SGHTA and CDR2 FQGTGA. The V and J ends lost 4 bases and 7 bases respectively, with 14 bases between them. CDR3 coding DNA: TGTGCCAGCAGCTCTACCCCCTTTCGGGAGCAGTACTTC. It codes for CASSSTPFREQYF.

V and J are TRBV30 and TRBJ2-7, with D uncertain. V was cut by 3 bases and J by 5 bases, with 14 bases left in between. The CDR3 sequence is 13 residues long. CDR1 and CDR2 (germline): GTSNPN, SVGIG (reference sequence). The CDR3 DNA follows: TGTGCCTGGAGCCCCGACATGAAAGACGAGCAGTACTTC. Translating it yields CAWSPDMKDEQYF.

This chain links TRBV6-6 with TRBJ1-1; maybe TRBD1 (5 bases). V was trimmed by 4 bases and J by 4 bases, leaving 10 bases between them. The CDR3 loop spans 13 amino acids. The V gene's germline CDR1 is MNHNY and CDR2 SVGAGI (reference sequence). The CDR3 loop reads CASSSVRGTEAFF. The CDR3 bases are TGTGCCAGCAGTTCGGTAAGGGGCACTGAAGCTTTCTTT.

The chain combines TRBV13 with TRBJ2-7; 14 bases line up with TRBD2. The CDR3 spans 15 residues. After removal of 4 bases from V and 3 bases from J, the junction contained 2 bases not matched to a gene. Germline-derived CDR1 and CDR2 are PRHDT and FYEKMQ (reference sequence). The CDR3: CASSSGLAGDYEQYF. For the CDR3, the DNA is TGTGCCAGCAGCTCGGGACTAGCGGGGGACTACGAGCAGTACTTC.

The chain carries TRBV13 and TRBJ2-7, with 9 bases matching TRBD1. The V segment lost 2 bases and the J segment 5 bases; nucleotides outside the gene matches: 7. Per the germline V gene, CDR1 is PRHDT and CDR2 is FYEKMQ (reference sequence). This CDR3 contains 15 residues. Here the CDR3 DNA reads TGTGCCAGCAGCTTATGGAACAGGGGGCAGGACGAGCAGTACTTC. Its protein is CASSLWNRGQDEQYF.

The chain carries TRBV7-9 and TRBJ2-7; possibly TRBD1 for D (6 bases). Trimming took 5 bases from V and 0 from J, leaving 14 bases between them. The germline V gene encodes CDR1 SEHNR and CDR2 FQNEAQ (reference sequence). The CDR3 contains 15 residues. The CDR3 region is CASSPAGVNSYEQYF. CDR3 nucleotide sequence: TGTGCCAGCAGCCCGGCAGGGGTTAACTCCTACGAGCAGTACTTC.

This chain links TRBV28 with TRBJ2-7; no firm D call. The germline V gene encodes CDR1 MDHEN and CDR2 SYDVKM. The CDR3 has 13 amino acids. The V end lost 2 bases, the J end lost 4 bases, and 9 bases lay between the germline ends. CDR3 amino acids: CASSLGQIYEQYF. The CDR3 bases are TGTGCCAGCAGTTTAGGGCAGATATACGAGCAGTACTTC.